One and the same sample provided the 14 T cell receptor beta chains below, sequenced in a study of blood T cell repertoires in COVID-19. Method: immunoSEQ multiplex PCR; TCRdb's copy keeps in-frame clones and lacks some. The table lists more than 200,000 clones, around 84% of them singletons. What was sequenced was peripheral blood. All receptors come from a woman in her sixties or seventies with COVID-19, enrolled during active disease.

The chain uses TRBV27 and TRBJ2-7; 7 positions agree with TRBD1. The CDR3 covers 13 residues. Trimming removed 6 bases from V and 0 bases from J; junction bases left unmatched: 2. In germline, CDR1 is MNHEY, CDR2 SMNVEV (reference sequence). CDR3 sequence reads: CASRGQPSYEQYF. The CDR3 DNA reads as TGTGCCAGCAGGGGACAGCCCTCCTACGAGCAGTACTTC.

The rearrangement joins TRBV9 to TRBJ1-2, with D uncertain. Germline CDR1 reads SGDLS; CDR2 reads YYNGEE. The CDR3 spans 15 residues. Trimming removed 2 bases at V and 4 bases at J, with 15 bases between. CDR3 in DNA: TGTGCCAGCAGCGTGAGTTCCGGAGGGAGCTATGGCTACACCTTC. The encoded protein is CASSVSSGGSYGYTF. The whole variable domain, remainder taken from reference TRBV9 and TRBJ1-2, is DSGVTQTPKHLITATGQRVTLRCSPRSGDLSVYWYQQSLDQGLQFLIQYYNGEERAKGNILERFSAQQFPDLHSELNLSSLELGDSALYFCASSVSSGGSYGYTFGSGTRLTVV.

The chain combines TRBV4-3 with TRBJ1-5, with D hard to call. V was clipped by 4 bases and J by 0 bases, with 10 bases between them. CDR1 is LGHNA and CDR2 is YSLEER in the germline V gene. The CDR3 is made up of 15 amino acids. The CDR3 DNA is TGCGCCAGCAGCCTAGACGCCTATAGCAATCAGCCCCAGCATTTT. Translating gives CASSLDAYSNQPQHF.

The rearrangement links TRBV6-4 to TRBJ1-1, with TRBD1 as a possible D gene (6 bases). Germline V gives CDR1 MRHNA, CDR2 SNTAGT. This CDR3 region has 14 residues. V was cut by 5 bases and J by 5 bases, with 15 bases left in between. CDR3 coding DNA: TGTGCCAGCAGTATGGAGGGGGGGAAGACTGAAGCTTTCTTT. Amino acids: CASSMEGGKTEAFF.

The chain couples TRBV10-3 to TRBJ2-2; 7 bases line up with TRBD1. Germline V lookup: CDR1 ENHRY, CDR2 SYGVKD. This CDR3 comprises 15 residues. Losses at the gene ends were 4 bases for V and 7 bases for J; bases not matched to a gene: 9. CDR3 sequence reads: CAISAQTGRVGELFF. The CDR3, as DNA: TGTGCCATCAGTGCGCAGACAGGGCGGGTCGGGGAGCTGTTTTTT.

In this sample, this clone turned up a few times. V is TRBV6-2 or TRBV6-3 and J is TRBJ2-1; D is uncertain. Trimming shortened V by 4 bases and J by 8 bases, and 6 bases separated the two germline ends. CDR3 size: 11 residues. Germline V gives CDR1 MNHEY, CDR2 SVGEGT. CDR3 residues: CASSFLDEQFF. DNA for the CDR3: TGTGCCAGCAGTTTTCTCGATGAGCAGTTCTTC.

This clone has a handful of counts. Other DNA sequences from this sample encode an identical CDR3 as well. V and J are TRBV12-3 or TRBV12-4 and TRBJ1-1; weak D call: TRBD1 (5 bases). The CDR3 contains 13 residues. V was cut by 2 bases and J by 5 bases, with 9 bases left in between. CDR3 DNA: TGTGCCAGCAGTTTAAAGGGGCGGACTGAAGCTTTCTTT. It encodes CASSLKGRTEAFF.

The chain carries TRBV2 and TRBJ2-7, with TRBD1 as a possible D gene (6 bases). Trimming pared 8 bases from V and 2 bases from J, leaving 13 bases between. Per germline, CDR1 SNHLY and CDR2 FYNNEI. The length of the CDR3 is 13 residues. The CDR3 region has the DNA TGTGCCAGCGGGAAACGGACAGCCTACGAGCAGTACTTC. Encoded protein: CASGKRTAYEQYF.

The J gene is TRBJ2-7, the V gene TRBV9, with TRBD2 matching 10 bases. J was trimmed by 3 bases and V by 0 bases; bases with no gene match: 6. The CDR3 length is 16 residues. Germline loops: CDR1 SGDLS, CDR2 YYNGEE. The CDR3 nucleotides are TGTGCCAGCAGCGTAGCTGGACTAGCGGAGATCTACGAGCAGTACTTC. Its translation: CASSVAGLAEIYEQYF.

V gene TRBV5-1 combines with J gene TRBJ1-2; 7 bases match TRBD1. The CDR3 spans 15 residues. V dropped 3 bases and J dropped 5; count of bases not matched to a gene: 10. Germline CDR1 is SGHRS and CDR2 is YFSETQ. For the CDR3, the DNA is TGCGCCAGCAGCTCGCGACAGGGCCCTGTTTATGGCTACACCTTC. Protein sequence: CASSSRQGPVYGYTF.

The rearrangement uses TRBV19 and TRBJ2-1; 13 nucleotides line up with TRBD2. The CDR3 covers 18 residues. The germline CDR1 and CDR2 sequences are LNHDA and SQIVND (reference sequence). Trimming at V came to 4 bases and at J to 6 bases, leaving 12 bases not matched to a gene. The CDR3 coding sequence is TGTGCCAGTAGTAGCCAGACAGGGGGACTAGCGGGAATCAATGAGCAGTTCTTC. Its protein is CASSSQTGGLAGINEQFF.

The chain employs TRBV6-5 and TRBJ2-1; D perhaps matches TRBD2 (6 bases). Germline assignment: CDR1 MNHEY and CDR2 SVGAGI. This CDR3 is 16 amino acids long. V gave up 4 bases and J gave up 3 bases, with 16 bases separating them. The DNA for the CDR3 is TGTGCCAGCAGTTTGTCTACTAGCCCGATCTACAATGAGCAGTTCTTC. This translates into CASSLSTSPIYNEQFF.

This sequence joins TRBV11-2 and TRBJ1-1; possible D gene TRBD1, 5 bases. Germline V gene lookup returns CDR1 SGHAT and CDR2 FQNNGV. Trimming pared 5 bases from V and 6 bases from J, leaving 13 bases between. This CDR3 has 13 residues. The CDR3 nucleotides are TGTGCCAGCAGCACCCGCCAGGGTGCTGAAGCTTTCTTT. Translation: CASSTRQGAEAFF.

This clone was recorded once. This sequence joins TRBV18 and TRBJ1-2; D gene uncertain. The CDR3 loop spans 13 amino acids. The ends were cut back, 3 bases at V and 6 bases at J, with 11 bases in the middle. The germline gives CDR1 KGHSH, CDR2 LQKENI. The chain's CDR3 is CASSPTHTDGYTF. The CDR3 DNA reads TGTGCCAGCTCACCTACCCATACGGATGGCTACACCTTC.